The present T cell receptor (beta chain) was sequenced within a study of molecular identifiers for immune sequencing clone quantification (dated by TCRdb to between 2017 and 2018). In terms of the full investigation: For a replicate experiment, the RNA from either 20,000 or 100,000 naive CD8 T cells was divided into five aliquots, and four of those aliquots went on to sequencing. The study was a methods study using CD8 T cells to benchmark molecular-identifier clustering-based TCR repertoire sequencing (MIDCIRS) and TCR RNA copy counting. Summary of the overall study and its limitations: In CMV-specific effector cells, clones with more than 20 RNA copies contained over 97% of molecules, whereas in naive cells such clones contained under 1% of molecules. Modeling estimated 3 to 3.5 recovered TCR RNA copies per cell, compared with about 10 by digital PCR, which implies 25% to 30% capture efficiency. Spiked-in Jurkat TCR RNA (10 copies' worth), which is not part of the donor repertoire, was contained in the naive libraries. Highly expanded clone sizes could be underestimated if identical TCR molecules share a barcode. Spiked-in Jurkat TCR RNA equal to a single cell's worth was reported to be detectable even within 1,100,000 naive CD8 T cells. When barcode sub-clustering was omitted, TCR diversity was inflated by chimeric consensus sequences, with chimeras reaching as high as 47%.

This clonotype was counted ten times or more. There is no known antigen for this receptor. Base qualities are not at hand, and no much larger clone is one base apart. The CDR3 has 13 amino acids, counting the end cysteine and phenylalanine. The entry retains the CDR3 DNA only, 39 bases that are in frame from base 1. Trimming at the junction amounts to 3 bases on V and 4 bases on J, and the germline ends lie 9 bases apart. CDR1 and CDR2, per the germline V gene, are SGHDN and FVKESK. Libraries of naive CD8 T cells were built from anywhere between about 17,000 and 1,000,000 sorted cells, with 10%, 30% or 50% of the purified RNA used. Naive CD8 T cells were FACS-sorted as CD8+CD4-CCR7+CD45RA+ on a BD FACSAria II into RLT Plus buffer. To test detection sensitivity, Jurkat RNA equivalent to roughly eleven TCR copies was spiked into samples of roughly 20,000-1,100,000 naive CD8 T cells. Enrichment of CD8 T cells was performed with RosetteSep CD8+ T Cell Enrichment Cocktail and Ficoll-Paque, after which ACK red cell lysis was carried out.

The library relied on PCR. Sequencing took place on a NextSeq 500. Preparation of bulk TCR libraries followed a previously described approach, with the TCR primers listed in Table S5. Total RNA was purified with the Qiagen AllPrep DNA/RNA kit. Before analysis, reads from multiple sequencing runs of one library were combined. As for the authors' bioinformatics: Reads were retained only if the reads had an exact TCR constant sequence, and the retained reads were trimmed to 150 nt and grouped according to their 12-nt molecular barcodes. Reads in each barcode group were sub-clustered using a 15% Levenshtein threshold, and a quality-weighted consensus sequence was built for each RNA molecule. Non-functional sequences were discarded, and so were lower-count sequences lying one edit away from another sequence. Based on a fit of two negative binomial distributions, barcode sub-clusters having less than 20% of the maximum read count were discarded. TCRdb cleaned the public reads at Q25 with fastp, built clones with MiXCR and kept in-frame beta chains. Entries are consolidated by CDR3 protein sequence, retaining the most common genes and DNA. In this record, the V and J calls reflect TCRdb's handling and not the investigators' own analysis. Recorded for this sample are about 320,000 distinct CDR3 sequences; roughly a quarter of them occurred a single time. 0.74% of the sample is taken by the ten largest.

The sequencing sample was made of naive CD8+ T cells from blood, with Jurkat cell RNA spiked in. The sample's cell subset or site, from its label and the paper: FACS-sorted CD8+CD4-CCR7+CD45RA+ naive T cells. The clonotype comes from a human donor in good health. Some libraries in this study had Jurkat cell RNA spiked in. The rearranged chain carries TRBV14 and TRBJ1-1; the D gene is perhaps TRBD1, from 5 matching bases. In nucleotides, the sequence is TGTGCCAGCAGCCACGGTCAGGGCACTGAAGCTTTCTTT. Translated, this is CASSHGQGTEAFF.